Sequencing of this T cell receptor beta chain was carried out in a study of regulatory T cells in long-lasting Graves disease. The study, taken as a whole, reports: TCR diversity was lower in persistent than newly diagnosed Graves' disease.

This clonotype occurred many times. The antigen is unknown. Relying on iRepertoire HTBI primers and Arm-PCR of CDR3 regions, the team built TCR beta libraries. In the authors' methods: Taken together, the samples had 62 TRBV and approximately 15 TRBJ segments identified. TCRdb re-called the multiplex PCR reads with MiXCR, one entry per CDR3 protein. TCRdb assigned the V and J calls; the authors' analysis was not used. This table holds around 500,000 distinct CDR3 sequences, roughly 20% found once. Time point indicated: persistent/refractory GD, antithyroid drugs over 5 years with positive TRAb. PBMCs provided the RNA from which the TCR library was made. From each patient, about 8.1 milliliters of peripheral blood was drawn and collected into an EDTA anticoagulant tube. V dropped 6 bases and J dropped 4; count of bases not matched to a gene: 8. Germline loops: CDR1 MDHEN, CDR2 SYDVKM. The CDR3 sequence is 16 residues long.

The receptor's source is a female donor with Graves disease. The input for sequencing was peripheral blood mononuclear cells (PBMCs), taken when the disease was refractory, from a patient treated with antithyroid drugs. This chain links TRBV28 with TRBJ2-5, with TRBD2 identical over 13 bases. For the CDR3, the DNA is TGTGCCAGCAGCATACCCCGGACTAGCGGGAGAGAGACCCAGTACTTC. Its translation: CASSIPRTSGRETQYF.